This T cell receptor beta chain emerged from a study of regulatory T cells in long-lasting Graves disease. This clonotype occurred many times. Building the TCR beta libraries relied on iRepertoire HTBI primers, and CDR3 regions underwent Arm-PCR. TCRdb independently ran MiXCR on the multiplex PCR reads; one entry per CDR3 protein. The top ten hold more than 8.5% of the sample, which has hundreds of thousands of distinct CDR3 sequences, approximately 13% seen once. Time point here: newly diagnosed GD, antithyroid drugs for less than 3 months. PBMCs were the source of the RNA used for TCR sequencing. Trimming pared 6 bases from V and 4 bases from J, leaving 12 bases between. The CDR3 spans 13 residues. Germline CDR1 SQVTM, CDR2 ANQGSEA. The sample was also linked to a second study, of T cells in Graves' hyperthyroidism and ophthalmopathy.

The input for sequencing was peripheral blood mononuclear cells (PBMCs), taken at new diagnosis, from a patient treated with antithyroid drugs. This clonotype was sampled from a man between 25 and 39 years old with Graves disease. This chain links TRBV29-1 with TRBJ2-2; D uncertain. CDR3 sequence (DNA): TGCAGCGTGAATTCGAAGGGCACCGGGGAGCTGTTTTTT. It encodes CSVNSKGTGELFF.